One and the same sample provided the 31 T cell receptor beta chains below, sequenced in a study of glioma-infiltrating T cells. Amplification of TCR alpha and beta CDR3 regions from RNA used iRepertoire nested multiplex PCR. Each CDR3 protein is one row after TCRdb ran MiXCR on the multiplex PCR reads. The table lists about 89,000 distinct CDR3 sequences, under 30% of them singletons. Sequencing used glioma tissue, nonneoplastic brain tissue, or PBMCs (not recorded which). The receptors here all came from a human donor with low-grade glioma or glioblastoma, undergoing nonglioma brain surgery, or in good health (not recorded which).

This clonotype was counted many times. V and J are TRBV20-1 and TRBJ2-5; D unresolved. Trimming removed 2 bases at V and 4 bases at J, with 11 bases between. The CDR3 runs to 13 residues. The germline gives CDR1 DFQATT, CDR2 SNEGSKA (reference sequence). The CDR3: CSARQPNGETQYF. Here the CDR3 DNA reads TGCAGTGCTAGACAACCTAACGGAGAGACCCAGTACTTC.

Of note for this clonotype: A read error may be the cause here, since a much bigger clone is one base away. The V gene is TRBV7-9, the J gene TRBJ1-4, with D unresolved. CDR3 length: 15 residues. Germline values: CDR1 SEHNR, CDR2 FQNEAQ (reference sequence). The DNA for the CDR3 is TGTGCCAGCAGCTCAGATCCGGGAGCCAATGAAAAACTGCTTTTT. This translates into CASSSDPGANEKLLF.

This clonotype was found a few times. The chain employs TRBV10-2 and TRBJ2-7, with D perhaps matching TRBD2 (6 bases). Germline V gene data show CDR1 as WSHSY and CDR2 as SAAADI. The CDR3 totals 14 residues. With 6 bases removed from V and 3 bases from J, the gap between germline ends came to 15 bases. CDR3 sequence reads: CASRAMGLLYEQYF. Here the CDR3 DNA reads TGCGCCAGCAGGGCCATGGGACTCCTCTACGAGCAGTACTTC.

The rearrangement uses TRBV29-1 and TRBJ1-2; D call uncertain. V was clipped by 3 bases and J by 0 bases, with 14 bases between them. The germline CDR1 and CDR2 sequences are SQVTM and ANQGSEA. This CDR3 spans 15 amino acids. In DNA, the CDR3 is TGCAGCGTTGAGGGCGACGGCCCCTCTAACTATGGCTACACCTTC. As protein: CSVEGDGPSNYGYTF.

There are many counts of this clonotype. V is TRBV20-1 and J is TRBJ1-6; D gene ambiguous. The CDR3 runs to 16 residues. Germline-derived CDR1 and CDR2 are DFQATT and SNEGSKA (reference sequence). V dropped 6 bases and J dropped 0 bases, with 15 bases sitting between them. The DNA for the CDR3 is TGCAGTGCCCCCAAAACACCGAGCTCCTATAATTCACCCCTCCACTTT. Translation gives CSAPKTPSSYNSPLHF.

This clonotype was counted many times. The chain combines TRBV19 with TRBJ2-1; 8 nucleotides agree with TRBD2. CDR3 length: 16 residues. Losses at the gene ends were 3 bases for V and 5 bases for J; bases not matched to a gene: 9. The germline gives CDR1 LNHDA, CDR2 SQIVND (reference sequence). CDR3 amino acids: CASSILLGGRNNEQFF. The CDR3 nucleotides are TGTGCCAGTAGTATCCTCCTGGGCGGGAGGAACAATGAGCAGTTCTTC.

This clonotype came up many times. The J gene is TRBJ2-3, the V gene TRBV5-4, with D unresolved. V dropped 0 bases and J dropped 0 bases, with 8 bases sitting between them. The CDR3 is 15 residues long. From germline, CDR1 is SGHNT and CDR2 YYREEE (reference sequence). The CDR3 DNA is TGTGCCAGCAGCTTGGTAGGAGAAAGCACAGATACGCAGTATTTT. The encoded protein is CASSLVGESTDTQYF.

This clonotype was seen at least ten times. The CDR3 DNA follows: TGCAGTGCTAGAGAGCAGGTGGATAGAGAAAATCAGCCCCAGCATTTT. It translates to CSAREQVDRENQPQHF. The chain links TRBV20-1 to TRBJ1-5; D unclear. The germline CDR1 and CDR2 sequences are DFQATT and SNEGSKA (reference sequence). There are 16 residues in the CDR3. V was clipped by 0 bases and J by 4 bases, with 16 bases between them.

This clonotype was observed at least ten times. The V and J genes are TRBV29-1 and TRBJ2-3; D possibly corresponds to TRBD2 (7 bases). This CDR3 spans 15 amino acids. The V end was cut by 7 bases, the J end by 2 bases, with 19 bases between. CDR1 is SQVTM and CDR2 is ANQGSEA in the germline V gene. The CDR3 nucleotides are TGCAGCGGGAACACAGGGAGGGTAAACACAGATACGCAGTATTTT. Protein: CSGNTGRVNTDTQYF.

This clonotype occurred many times. The rearrangement uses TRBV7-2 and TRBJ2-7; 7 bases map to TRBD1. The germline gives CDR1 SGHTA, CDR2 FQGNSA. With 1 base clipped from V and 0 bases from J, the junction kept 6 bases outside the gene matches. This CDR3 spans 16 amino acids. CDR3 amino acids: CASSLGGGRSSYEQYF. CDR3 sequence (DNA): TGTGCCAGCAGCTTAGGAGGGGGCAGGAGCTCCTACGAGCAGTACTTC.

Ten or more counts support this clonotype. This chain uses TRBV20-1 with TRBJ2-7, with D uncertain. The CDR3 is 13 amino acids. V was pared by 0 bases and J by 0 bases, with 6 bases between. Germline CDR1 is DFQATT and CDR2 is SNEGSKA (reference sequence). The DNA for the CDR3 is TGCAGTGCTAGAGATTTCGGCTCCTACGAGCAGTACTTC. Its protein is CSARDFGSYEQYF.

The rearrangement links TRBV12-3 or TRBV12-4 to TRBJ1-3; D is undetermined. This CDR3 is 13 amino acids long. V was cut by 2 bases and J by 1 base, with 3 bases left in between. The CDR3 nucleotides are TGTGCCAGCAGTTTACGGTCTGGAAACACCATATATTTT. This translates into CASSLRSGNTIYF.

This clonotype was observed many times. The rearrangement joins TRBV6-6 to TRBJ2-1; 7 nucleotides match TRBD1. This CDR3 has 15 residues. Looked up from germline, CDR1 is MNHNY and CDR2 is SVGAGI (reference sequence). V was pared by 0 bases and J by 10 bases, with 9 bases of the junction left unmatched. In DNA, the CDR3 is TGTGCCAGCAGTTACTCTGCGACAGGGTACATGGAGCAGTTCTTC. It specifies CASSYSATGYMEQFF.

A few counts support this clonotype. The gene calls are TRBV29-1 and TRBJ1-2; D perhaps matches TRBD1 (5 bases). The V end lost 7 bases, the J end lost 6 bases, and 24 bases lay between the germline ends. This CDR3 comprises 15 residues. In germline, CDR1 is SQVTM, CDR2 ANQGSEA. The CDR3 nucleotides read TGCAGCGCCGGACCCGGACACCGCCCTATCAATGGCTACACCTTC. Amino acids: CSAGPGHRPINGYTF.

V gene TRBV5-1 combines with J gene TRBJ2-7, with 7 positions matching TRBD1. With V trimmed by 4 bases and J by 5 bases, 12 bases remained unmatched. Germline CDR1 and CDR2: SGHRS and YFSETQ. The length of the CDR3 is 15 residues. The CDR3 DNA reads TGCGCCAGCAGCCCGCTGATAACCGGACAGGACGAGCAGTACTTC. This codes for CASSPLITGQDEQYF.

This clonotype showed up many times. This chain connects TRBV27 to TRBJ1-1; D might be TRBD1 (5 bases). The CDR3 has 14 amino acids. Looked up from germline, CDR1 is MNHEY and CDR2 is SMNVEV (reference sequence). The V gene lost 5 bases and the J gene lost 0 bases, with 10 bases spanning the gap. The CDR3 DNA follows: TGTGCCAGCAGTCTGACAGCTATGAACACTGAAGCTTTCTTT. Translating gives CASSLTAMNTEAFF.

The J gene is TRBJ2-5, the V gene TRBV7-9; no firm D call. The germline V gene encodes CDR1 SEHNR and CDR2 FQNEAQ (reference sequence). The V gene lost 2 bases and the J gene lost 1 base, with 8 bases spanning the gap. CDR3 size: 14 residues. Here the CDR3 DNA reads TGTGCCAGCAGCTTAATAGAAGGCCAAGAGACCCAGTACTTC. It codes for CASSLIEGQETQYF.

The genes are TRBV29-1 and TRBJ2-3; 9 nucleotides align to TRBD2. V shed 7 bases and J 4 bases; nucleotides not matched to a gene: 12. The CDR3 runs 15 residues. CDR1 is SQVTM, CDR2 ANQGSEA, per germline. Here the CDR3 reads CSATHVAGDADTQYF. The DNA of the CDR3 is TGCAGCGCTACTCACGTAGCGGGGGACGCAGATACGCAGTATTTT.

This chain links TRBV2 with TRBJ2-7; D perhaps matches TRBD2 (5 bases). The V gene's germline CDR1 is SNHLY and CDR2 FYNNEI. This CDR3 contains 14 residues. With 8 bases removed from V and 1 base from J, the gap between germline ends came to 15 bases. The CDR3 DNA reads as TGTGCCAGCGAGGGCATAGGAGGATCCTACGAGCAGTACTTC. It encodes CASEGIGGSYEQYF.

This clonotype was seen more than once but under ten times. V is TRBV29-1 and J is TRBJ2-4; unclear D gene. Germline CDR1 reads SQVTM; CDR2 reads ANQGSEA. Trimming took 0 bases from V and 3 from J, leaving 6 bases between them. The CDR3 extends over 13 amino acids. CDR3 protein: CSVEDWIKNIQYF. In nucleotides, the CDR3 is TGCAGCGTTGAAGACTGGATCAAAAACATTCAGTACTTC.

This clonotype was found a few times. This sequence joins TRBV18 and TRBJ2-3; D gene uncertain. V lost 3 bases and J 0 bases, leaving 7 bases between the germline ends. The CDR3 loop spans 14 amino acids. The germline V gene encodes CDR1 KGHSH and CDR2 LQKENI. In DNA form, the CDR3 reads TGTGCCAGCTCACCGTCCTATAGCACAGATACGCAGTATTTT. It specifies CASSPSYSTDTQYF.

The rearrangement uses TRBV19 and TRBJ1-1; TRBD1 is a possible D gene (5 bases). Germline values: CDR1 LNHDA, CDR2 SQIVND (reference sequence). The V and J ends lost 8 bases and 1 base respectively, with 17 bases between them. The CDR3 totals 15 residues. This chain's CDR3 is CASCQDKGGNTEAFF. The CDR3 coding sequence is TGTGCCAGTTGCCAGGACAAGGGCGGGAACACTGAAGCTTTCTTT.

Here the CDR3 reads CASRRRLASNTGELFF. The DNA for the CDR3 is TGTGCCAGCAGAAGACGACTAGCCTCGAACACCGGGGAGCTGTTTTTT. V is TRBV6-1 and J is TRBJ2-2; 7 nucleotides line up with TRBD2. The germline V gene encodes CDR1 MNHNS and CDR2 SASEGT. The CDR3 has 16 residues. Germline trimming cut 6 bases from V and 0 bases from J; bases unmatched to any gene: 7.

In its sample, this clonotype was seen a few times. The J gene is TRBJ2-5, the V gene TRBV7-9; D gene unclear. The CDR3 sequence is 16 residues long. V was shortened by 6 bases and J by 0 bases, with 17 bases between the two germline ends. The germline CDR1 and CDR2 sequences are SEHNR and FQNEAQ (reference sequence). CDR3 in DNA: TGTGCCAGCAGTCAAGGAAATAATGTGTACCAAGAGACCCAGTACTTC. This sequence encodes CASSQGNNVYQETQYF.

In its sample, this clonotype was seen a few times. V and J are TRBV2 and TRBJ1-1, with D perhaps TRBD1 (5 bases). The CDR3 contains 16 residues. V was pared by 7 bases and J by 4 bases, with 22 bases between. Germline CDR1 and CDR2: SNHLY and FYNNEI. The CDR3 loop is CASKKGAPREGTEAFF. The CDR3 coding sequence is TGTGCCAGCAAAAAAGGGGCCCCCAGGGAGGGCACTGAAGCTTTCTTT.

This clonotype was recorded many times. This sequence joins TRBV20-1 and TRBJ1-3; D uncertain. V was shortened by 1 base and J by 0 bases, with 4 bases between the two germline ends. CDR3 length: 13 residues. The germline gives CDR1 DFQATT, CDR2 SNEGSKA (reference sequence). The CDR3 bases are TGCAGTGCTAGAGTAACCTCTGGAAACACCATATATTTT. Translating gives CSARVTSGNTIYF.

This sequence joins TRBV2 and TRBJ2-6; no firm D call. Germline assignment: CDR1 SNHLY and CDR2 FYNNEI. This CDR3 contains 14 residues. The V gene lost 8 bases and the J gene lost 0 bases, with 8 bases spanning the gap. The DNA of the CDR3 is TGTGCCAGCCACGAGAGCTCTGGGGCCAACGTCCTGACTTTC. Residues: CASHESSGANVLTF.

This clonotype was picked up many times. The rearrangement uses TRBV6-6 and TRBJ2-3; D ambiguous. CDR3 length: 12 residues. Germline V gives CDR1 MNHNY, CDR2 SVGAGI (reference sequence). Between the trimmed V and J ends, which lost 2 bases and 5 bases, there was a span of 5 bases. CDR3 residues: CASSYVGDTQYF. CDR3 in DNA: TGTGCCAGCAGTTACGTAGGAGATACGCAGTATTTT.

In regard to this clonotype: This may be a read error, as it is one base from a much larger clone. The chain employs TRBV6-5 and TRBJ2-7; D is possibly TRBD1 or TRBD2 (5 bases each). Deletions cut 10 bases from V and 3 bases from J, with 16 bases between. The CDR3 has 13 amino acids. The germline V gene encodes CDR1 MNHEY and CDR2 SVGAGI. The CDR3 nucleotides read TGTGCCACAGTCCGGGACGCGGACTACGAGCAGTACTTC. The encoded protein is CATVRDADYEQYF.

This clonotype was recorded many times. The chain is built from TRBV28 and TRBJ2-1; TRBD2 agrees at 8 bases. This CDR3 is 15 amino acids long. CDR1 is MDHEN and CDR2 is SYDVKM in the germline V gene. The junction had 4 bases not matched to a gene; V was cut back by 6 bases and J by 0 bases. CDR3 sequence reads: CASSAGGSSYNEQFF. The CDR3 DNA reads TGTGCCAGCAGCGCGGGGGGTAGCTCCTACAATGAGCAGTTCTTC.

V and J are TRBV20-1 and TRBJ2-7, with 8 bases identical to TRBD2. The CDR3 spans 14 residues. CDR1 and CDR2 from the germline V gene are DFQATT and SNEGSKA (reference sequence). With 3 bases clipped from V and 6 bases from J, the junction kept 10 bases outside the gene matches. The CDR3 DNA is TGCAGTGCTAGGGGACCAGCGGGAGTCGGCGAGCAGTACTTC. As protein: CSARGPAGVGEQYF.